What follows describes a single T cell receptor (beta chain). The antigen it binds to is not known. Per-nucleotide qualities are absent, and no much larger clonotype sits a single base away. These data originate in a study of cytomegalovirus exposure and HLA in healthy donors (dated by TCRdb to the late 2010s). For the wider study: According to a later analysis, one platform produced both the roughly 130 validation repertoires and the 666 repertoires of the first cohort. To predict cytomegalovirus infection status, the study brought together high-throughput TCR immunosequencing, statistical association of individual TCRs with disease status, and machine learning. A separate validation cohort of over a hundred different subjects was used in addition to the roughly 670-subject first cohort. The study was designed to test whether signatures of past pathogen exposure could be identified by cataloging public T cell receptors.

In the germline V gene, CDR1 corresponds to SQVTM and CDR2 to ANQGSEA. CDR3 length: 13 amino acids, cysteine to phenylalanine. Of the read, only the CDR3 DNA is kept; its 39 bases are in frame from base 1. V has 6 bases trimmed and J has 6 bases trimmed; junction bases matching no gene number 11. The method behind the library was the immunoSEQ multiplex PCR assay. The authors' pipeline ran thus. To diagnose cytomegalovirus status from the catalog of TCR beta chain sequences, a statistical classification framework was built. TCRdb carries this immuneACCESS record with in-frame sequences only. Its versions omit some clonotypes, under half of them owing to an unresolved V gene in the studies checked, with the rest unexplained. D and trimming come from the DNA, and the V and J calls and clone size come from that table. For this sample the table gives 250,000 to 350,000 clones, of which approximately 87% were detected only once. The biggest ten clones account for roughly 1% of the sample.

Donors formed part of the validation cohort, which comprised 120 subjects and was distinct from the first cohort of roughly 600 subjects. General findings and caveats noted by the study authors: Subsequent analysis determined that TCRs grouped into clusters in the first cohort also showed a tendency toward co-occurrence across the 130 or so validation repertoires, and 85% to 95% of cluster scores exceeded 0. A total of fewer than 200 TCR beta chains were listed by the study as associated with cytomegalovirus. Across donors, most TCR sequences were observed very rarely, whereas some public TCRs were present in many individuals. In both the original and validation cohorts, the classifier was reported to diagnose cytomegalovirus status with high specificity and sensitivity. Three of the identified cytomegalovirus-associated TCR beta chains were confirmed in vitro to be specific for cytomegalovirus antigens. All 120 or so repertoires were used to score co-occurrence in the validation cohort in a later analysis, because that analysis had no HLA typing for the cohort. It was suggested by the authors that the approach could potentially be generalized to other disease states and immunological phenotypes.

The material sequenced was PBMCs. The sequence was obtained from a woman aged 18 to 35 in good health and CMV-seronegative. The chain was built from TRBV29-1 and TRBJ2-7, with TRBD2 identical over 7 junction bases. CDR3 sequence: CSVMSGTTREQYF. In nucleotide form, the sequence is TGCAGCGTGATGTCCGGGACTACTCGCGAGCAGTACTTC.